The 5 T cell receptor beta chains reported below all come from one sample, sequenced in a study of response to subunit inactivated influenza vaccine. TCRdb recomputed calls from the RT-PCR reads with MiXCR, one row per CDR3 protein. The table records more than 200,000 distinct CDR3 sequences, 10% to 15% of them present only once. The sample here was non-naive T cells sorted from PBMCs, taken 14 to 15 days before vaccination. The receptors were gathered from a man aged 50-60 years who received an inactivated influenza vaccine.

The V and J genes are TRBV28 and TRBJ1-1; tentatively, D is TRBD1 (5 bases). This CDR3 region has 14 residues. CDR1 MDHEN and CDR2 SYDVKM come from the germline V gene. V gave up 8 bases and J gave up 7 bases, with 20 bases separating them. CDR3 protein: CASPPEGLYGEAFF. CDR3 nucleotide sequence: TGTGCCAGCCCCCCCGAGGGGTTGTATGGTGAAGCTTTCTTT. Variable domain in full (rest from reference TRBV28 and TRBJ1-1): DVKVTQSSRYLVKRTGEKVFLECVQDMDHENMFWYRQDPGLGLRLIYFSYDVKMKEKGDIPEGYSVSREKKERFSLILESASTNQTSMYLCASPPEGLYGEAFFGQGTRLTVV.

This clonotype has just a few counts. The chain uses TRBV20-1 and TRBJ1-1; 7 nucleotides match TRBD1. J was trimmed by 1 base and V by 5 bases; bases with no gene match: 7. CDR1 DFQATT and CDR2 SNEGSKA come from the germline V gene (reference sequence). The CDR3 extends over 14 amino acids. The CDR3 DNA reads as TGCAGTGCTTCACAGGGGCGGGCGAACACTGAAGCTTTCTTT. This codes for CSASQGRANTEAFF.

This chain links TRBV11-2 with TRBJ2-1, with D possibly matching TRBD2 (6 bases). This CDR3 region has 16 residues. CDR1 SGHAT and CDR2 FQNNGV come from the germline V gene. V lost 4 bases to trimming and J lost 0 bases, with 13 bases between them. CDR3 in amino acids: CASSWELTSSYNEQFF. As DNA, the CDR3 is TGTGCCAGCAGCTGGGAGTTGACTAGCTCCTACAATGAGCAGTTCTTC. Combining the CDR3 with reference TRBV11-2 and TRBJ2-1 gives the whole variable domain EAGVAQSPRYKIIEKRQSVAFWCNPISGHATLYWYQQILGQGPKLLIQFQNNGVVDDSQLPKDRFSAERLKGVDSTLKIQPAKLEDSAVYLCASSWELTSSYNEQFFGPGTRLTVL.

This chain joins TRBV2 and TRBJ1-1, with D unclear. CDR1 is SNHLY, CDR2 FYNNEI, per germline. The CDR3 runs to 15 residues. V lost 2 bases to trimming and J lost 3 bases, with 13 bases between them. The CDR3 DNA reads TGTGCCAGCAGTGAACGGGGAGGGCTTGACACTGAAGCTTTCTTT. Translating gives CASSERGGLDTEAFF.

The chain links TRBV7-2 to TRBJ2-3; TRBD2 matches at 9 bases. The CDR3 runs 21 residues. Germline V gene data show CDR1 as SGHTA and CDR2 as FQGNSA. The ends lost 1 base at V and 3 bases at J; junction bases unmatched: 20. The CDR3 nucleotides are TGTGCCAGCAGCTTAGTGCCGAGAGCGGCGGGAGGGGGGATTGGGACAGATACGCAGTATTTT. Its translation: CASSLVPRAAGGGIGTDTQYF.